This TCR beta chain emerged from a study of STAT5B mutations in CD4+ large granular lymphocyte leukemia. Study-wide results and limits: TRBV06-family usage was enriched in top patient clones (8/27) versus controls (2/35).

This table comes from immunoSEQ multiplex PCR, and its TCRdb copy is limited to in-frame clones, with some not included. The data contain 37,000 or so clones, 65% to 85% of them singletons. The CDR3 sequence is 13 residues long. Germline V lookup: CDR1 LNHDA, CDR2 SQIVND (reference sequence). V lost 5 bases, J lost 0 bases, and 6 bases lay in between. Comments on this clone: Its antigen is currently unknown.

The chain carries TRBV19 and TRBJ2-3; D unclear. Sequences were obtained from CD4+ T cells from blood buffy coats. This receptor was taken from a human donor in good health. CDR3 in amino acids: CASSPQSTDTQYF. For the CDR3, the DNA is TGTGCCAGTAGTCCACAAAGCACAGATACGCAGTATTTT.